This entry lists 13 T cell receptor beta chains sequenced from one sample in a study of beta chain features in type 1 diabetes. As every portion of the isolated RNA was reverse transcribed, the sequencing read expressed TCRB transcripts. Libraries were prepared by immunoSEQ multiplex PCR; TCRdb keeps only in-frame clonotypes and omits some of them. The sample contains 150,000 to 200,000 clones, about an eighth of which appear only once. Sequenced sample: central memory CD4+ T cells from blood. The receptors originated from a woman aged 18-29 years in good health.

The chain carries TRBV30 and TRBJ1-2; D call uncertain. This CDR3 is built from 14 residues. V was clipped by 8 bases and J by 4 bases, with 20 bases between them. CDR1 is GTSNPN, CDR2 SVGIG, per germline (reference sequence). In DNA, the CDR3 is TGTGCCGCACTTAAGGTGAGCCGGGGCTATGGCTACACCTTC. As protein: CAALKVSRGYGYTF.

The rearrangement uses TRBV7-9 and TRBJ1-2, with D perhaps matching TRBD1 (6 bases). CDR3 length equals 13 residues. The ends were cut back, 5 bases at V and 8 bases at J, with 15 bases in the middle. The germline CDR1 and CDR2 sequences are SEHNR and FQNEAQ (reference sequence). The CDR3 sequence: CASSPAGGRGYTF. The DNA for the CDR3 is TGTGCCAGCAGCCCAGCGGGGGGCCGGGGCTACACCTTC.

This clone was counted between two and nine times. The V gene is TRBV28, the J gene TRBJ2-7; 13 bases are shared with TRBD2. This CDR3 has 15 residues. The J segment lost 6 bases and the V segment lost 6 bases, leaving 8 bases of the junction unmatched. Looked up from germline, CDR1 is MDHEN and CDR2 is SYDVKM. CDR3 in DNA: TGTGCCAGCAGGCCCGGACTAGCGGGAGTTGGCGAGCAGTACTTC. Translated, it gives CASRPGLAGVGEQYF. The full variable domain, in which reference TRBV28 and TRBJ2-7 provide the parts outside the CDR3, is DVKVTQSSRYLVKRTGEKVFLECVQDMDHENMFWYRQDPGLGLRLIYFSYDVKMKEKGDIPEGYSVSREKKERFSLILESASTNQTSMYLCASRPGLAGVGEQYFGPGTRLTVT.

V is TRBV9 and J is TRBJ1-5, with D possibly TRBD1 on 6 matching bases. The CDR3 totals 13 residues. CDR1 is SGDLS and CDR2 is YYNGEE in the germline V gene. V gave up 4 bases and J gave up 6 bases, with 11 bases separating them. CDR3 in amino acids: CASSRGAGQPQHF. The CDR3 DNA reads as TGTGCCAGCAGCCGGGGGGCGGGTCAGCCCCAGCATTTT.

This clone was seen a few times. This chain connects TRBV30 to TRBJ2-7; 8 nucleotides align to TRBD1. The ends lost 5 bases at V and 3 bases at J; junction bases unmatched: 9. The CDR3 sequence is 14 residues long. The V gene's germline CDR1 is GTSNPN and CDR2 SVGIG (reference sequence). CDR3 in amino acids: CAWGRGQGGYEQYF. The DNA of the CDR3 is TGTGCCTGGGGACGAGGACAGGGTGGCTACGAGCAGTACTTC. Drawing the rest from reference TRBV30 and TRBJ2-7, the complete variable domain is SQTIHQWPATLVQPVGSPLSLECTVEGTSNPNLYWYRQAAGRGLQLLFYSVGIGQISSEVPQNLSASRPQDRQFILSSKKLLLSDSGFYLCAWGRGQGGYEQYFGPGTRLTVT.

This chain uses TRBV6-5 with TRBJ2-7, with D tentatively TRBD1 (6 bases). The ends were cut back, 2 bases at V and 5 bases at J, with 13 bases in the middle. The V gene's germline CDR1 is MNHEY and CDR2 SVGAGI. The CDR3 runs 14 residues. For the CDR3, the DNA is TGTGCCAGCAGTTACGCAGGGGTGAGCAACGAGCAGTACTTC. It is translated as CASSYAGVSNEQYF.

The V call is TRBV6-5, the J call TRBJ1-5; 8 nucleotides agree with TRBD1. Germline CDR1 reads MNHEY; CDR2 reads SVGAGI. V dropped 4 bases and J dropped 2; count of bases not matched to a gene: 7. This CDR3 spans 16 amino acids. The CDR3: CASSSRTGSGNQPQHF. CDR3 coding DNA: TGTGCCAGCAGTTCCCGGACAGGGAGCGGCAATCAGCCCCAGCATTTT.

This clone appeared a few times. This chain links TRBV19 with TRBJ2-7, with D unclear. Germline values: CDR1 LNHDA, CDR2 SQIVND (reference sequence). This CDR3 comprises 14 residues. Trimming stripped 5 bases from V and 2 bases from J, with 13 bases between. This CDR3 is CASSAPKPPYEQYF. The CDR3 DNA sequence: TGTGCCAGTAGTGCCCCCAAGCCGCCCTACGAGCAGTACTTC.

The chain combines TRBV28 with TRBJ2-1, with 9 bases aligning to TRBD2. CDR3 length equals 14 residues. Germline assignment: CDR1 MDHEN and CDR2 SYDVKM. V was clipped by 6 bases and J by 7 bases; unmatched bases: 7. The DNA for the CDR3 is TGTGCCAGCAGCCGCAGCGGGAGGCGGAATGAGCAGTTCTTC. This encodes CASSRSGRRNEQFF.

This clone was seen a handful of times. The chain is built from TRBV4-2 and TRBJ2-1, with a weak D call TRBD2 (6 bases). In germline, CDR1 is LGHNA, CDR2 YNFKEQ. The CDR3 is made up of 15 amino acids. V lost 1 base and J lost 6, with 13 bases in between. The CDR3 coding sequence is TGTGCCAGCAGCCAAGCCTCCACTAGCCCCAATGAGCAGTTCTTC. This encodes CASSQASTSPNEQFF.

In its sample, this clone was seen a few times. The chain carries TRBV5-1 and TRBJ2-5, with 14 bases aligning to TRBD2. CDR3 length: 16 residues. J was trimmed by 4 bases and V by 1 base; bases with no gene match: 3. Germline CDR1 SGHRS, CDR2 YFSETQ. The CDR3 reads CASSLRLAGGPETQYF. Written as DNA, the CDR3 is TGCGCCAGCAGCTTGCGACTAGCGGGAGGGCCAGAGACCCAGTACTTC.

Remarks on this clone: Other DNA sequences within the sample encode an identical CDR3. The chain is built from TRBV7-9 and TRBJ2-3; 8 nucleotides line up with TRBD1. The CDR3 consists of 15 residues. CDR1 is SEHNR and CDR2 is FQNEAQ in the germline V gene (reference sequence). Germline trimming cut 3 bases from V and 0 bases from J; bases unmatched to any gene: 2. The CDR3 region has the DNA TGTGCCAGCAGCTTCCAGGGGGCGAGCACAGATACGCAGTATTTT. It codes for CASSFQGASTDTQYF.

The DNA for the CDR3 is TGCAGCGTTGATCGGCAGGGTCCCAATGGCTACACCTTC. Its translation is CSVDRQGPNGYTF. This sequence joins TRBV29-1 and TRBJ1-2; a weak D match, TRBD1 (5 bases). V was trimmed by 3 bases and J by 6 bases, leaving 14 bases between them. The germline V gene has CDR1 SQVTM and CDR2 ANQGSEA. The CDR3 runs 13 residues.